The 19 T cell receptor beta chains below all came from one sample that was sequenced in a study of OX40 agonist ivuxolimab in advanced cancers. Clones were read by immunoSEQ multiplex PCR, and TCRdb kept only the in-frame ones, dropping some. The data contain 40,000 to 45,000 clones, 87% of them singletons. The sample in question was CD4+ or CD8+ T cells sorted from blood, obtained in a trial of the OX40 agonist ivuxolimab. The receptors originated from an adult with an advanced solid tumor such as melanoma, head and neck, liver or kidney cancer.

The chain's CDR3 is CASSVGGRSGNTIYF. The CDR3 coding sequence is TGTGCCAGCAGTGTGGGGGGCCGGAGCGGAAACACCATATATTTT. The chain uses TRBV2 and TRBJ1-3; D perhaps matches TRBD1 (6 bases). From germline, CDR1 is SNHLY and CDR2 FYNNEI. V shed 4 bases and J shed 4 bases, with 14 bases lying between them. CDR3 length equals 15 residues.

CDR3 coding DNA: TGTGCCATCCGAGCGGGAAGCGCAGATACGCAGTATTTT. Amino acids: CAIRAGSADTQYF. This chain connects TRBV10-3 to TRBJ2-3; 7 nucleotides agree with TRBD2. Germline CDR1 ENHRY, CDR2 SYGVKD. Germline trimming cut 8 bases from V and 4 bases from J; bases unmatched to any gene: 6. CDR3 length: 13 residues.

The chain employs TRBV27 and TRBJ2-3, with D possibly matching TRBD1 (6 bases). This CDR3 region has 15 residues. Trimming took 2 bases from V and 3 from J, leaving 12 bases between them. Germline V gene sequence: CDR1 MNHEY, CDR2 SMNVEV (reference sequence). In DNA form, the CDR3 reads TGTGCCAGCAGTTTAAAGGGGGTTTTAACAGATACGCAGTATTTT. Protein product: CASSLKGVLTDTQYF.

This clone appeared a single time. The rearrangement joins TRBV2 to TRBJ2-7, with D perhaps assigned TRBD1 or TRBD2 (5 bases each). The CDR3 is 14 residues long. Germline lookup yields CDR1 SNHLY and CDR2 FYNNEI. V lost 2 bases and J 7 bases, leaving 15 bases between the germline ends. CDR3 protein: CASSEKGPLREQYF. For the CDR3, the DNA is TGTGCCAGCAGTGAAAAGGGACCCCTTCGGGAGCAGTACTTC.

The V gene is TRBV20-1, the J gene TRBJ2-5; possible D gene TRBD2, 6 bases. The CDR3 consists of 11 residues. Germline V gene data show CDR1 as DFQATT and CDR2 as SNEGSKA (reference sequence). The CDR3 DNA reads as TGCGCCTGCCGGAGGGGAGAGACCCAGTACTTC. Translating gives CACRRGETQYF.

The rearrangement joins TRBV30 to TRBJ2-7; 10 nucleotides match TRBD2. The CDR3 loop spans 15 amino acids. Losses at the gene ends were 5 bases for V and 3 bases for J; bases not matched to a gene: 10. Germline V CDR1 and CDR2: GTSNPN, SVGIG (reference sequence). CDR3 in DNA: TGTGCCTGGGACTACAGCGGGAGGGCCTTCTACGAGCAGTACTTC. Its protein product is CAWDYSGRAFYEQYF.

This clone was detected once. The V gene is TRBV19, the J gene TRBJ2-4, with TRBD1 identical over 11 bases. The CDR3 is 17 residues long. Losses at the gene ends were 5 bases for V and 8 bases for J; bases not matched to a gene: 14. Germline V lookup: CDR1 LNHDA, CDR2 SQIVND (reference sequence). The CDR3 coding sequence is TGTGCCAGTAGTGACCCCCCGGGACAGGGGGTGGGGCACATTCAGTACTTC. The encoded protein is CASSDPPGQGVGHIQYF.

J is TRBJ2-2 and V is TRBV7-2, with 13 bases that match TRBD2. The CDR3 length is 15 residues. Germline V lookup: CDR1 SGHTA, CDR2 FQGNSA. Losses at the gene ends were 3 bases for V and 8 bases for J; bases not matched to a gene: 3. This CDR3 reads CASSLGLAGWGELFF. DNA of the CDR3: TGTGCCAGCAGCTTGGGACTAGCGGGATGGGGGGAGCTGTTTTTT.

The J gene is TRBJ2-1, the V gene TRBV28, with D possibly being TRBD2 (5 bases). Looked up from germline, CDR1 is MDHEN and CDR2 is SYDVKM. The CDR3 sequence is 12 residues long. V gave up 6 bases and J gave up 10 bases, with 13 bases separating them. CDR3 in DNA: TGTGCCAGCAGACTAGGTTATGAGGAGCAGTTCTTC. It yields the protein CASRLGYEEQFF.

The J gene is TRBJ2-5, the V gene TRBV9, with D tentatively TRBD2 (7 bases). The CDR3 sequence is 16 residues long. Between the trimmed V and J ends, which lost 2 bases and 2 bases, there was a span of 16 bases. Germline assignment: CDR1 SGDLS and CDR2 YYNGEE. The CDR3 is CASSVSFRGGQETQYF. As DNA, the CDR3 is TGTGCCAGCAGCGTGTCCTTCAGGGGAGGGCAAGAGACCCAGTACTTC. The complete variable domain, with remaining parts taken from reference TRBV9 and TRBJ2-5, reads DSGVTQTPKHLITATGQRVTLRCSPRSGDLSVYWYQQSLDQGLQFLIQYYNGEERAKGNILERFSAQQFPDLHSELNLSSLELGDSALYFCASSVSFRGGQETQYFGPGTRLLVL.

This sequence joins TRBV7-2 and TRBJ2-7; D uncertain. CDR3 length: 15 residues. Germline V CDR1 and CDR2: SGHTA, FQGNSA. Trimming pared 1 base from V and 6 bases from J, leaving 16 bases between. The CDR3 region has the DNA TGTGCCAGCAGCTTAGAGGCTAGTACACACTCCGAGCAGTACTTC. Translating it yields CASSLEASTHSEQYF.

The chain carries TRBV4-2 and TRBJ1-3; no firm D call. Germline CDR1 and CDR2: LGHNA and YNFKEQ. This CDR3 comprises 17 residues. V dropped 1 base and J dropped 0 bases, with 13 bases sitting between them. Here the CDR3 DNA reads TGTGCCAGCAGCCAAGTCTGGGGAACCGACTCTGGAAACACCATATATTTT. It is translated as CASSQVWGTDSGNTIYF.

The chain is built from TRBV28 and TRBJ2-3, with D tentatively TRBD2 (6 bases). Germline values: CDR1 MDHEN, CDR2 SYDVKM. Between the trimmed V and J ends, which lost 2 bases and 1 base, there was a span of 10 bases. This CDR3 is 15 amino acids long. DNA of the CDR3: TGTGCCAGCAGTTTACGGCGGGAAGGCACAGATACGCAGTATTTT. Protein: CASSLRREGTDTQYF.

This clone is termed medium-sized (0.01 to 0.1%). The chain uses TRBV2 and TRBJ2-7; possibly TRBD1 for D (6 bases). This CDR3 contains 14 residues. Deletions cut 6 bases from V and 4 bases from J, with 16 bases between. Germline lookup yields CDR1 SNHLY and CDR2 FYNNEI. The CDR3 sequence: CASRATQGLYEQYF. The CDR3, as DNA: TGTGCCAGCAGGGCAACCCAGGGGCTTTACGAGCAGTACTTC.

This clone qualifies as medium-sized. Other DNA sequences in the sample encode the same CDR3. The J gene is TRBJ2-7, the V gene TRBV6-5; TRBD2 agrees at 7 bases. CDR1 MNHEY and CDR2 SVGAGI come from the germline V gene. Trimming cost V 2 bases and J 3 bases; bases outside gene matches: 7. This CDR3 spans 15 amino acids. The CDR3 loop is CASSYRRERGYEQYF. The CDR3 region has the DNA TGTGCCAGCAGTTACAGGCGGGAGAGGGGCTACGAGCAGTACTTC.

The rearrangement links TRBV28 to TRBJ2-7, with 8 nucleotides matching TRBD2. CDR3 length: 15 residues. CDR1 and CDR2 (germline): MDHEN, SYDVKM. V shed 7 bases, J shed 2 bases, and the junction held 10 bases outside the gene matches. In DNA form, the CDR3 reads TGTGCCAGCAACTACGGGGGGGACGCAACCTACGAGCAGTACTTC. It translates to CASNYGGDATYEQYF.

This clone appeared once. The chain is built from TRBV19 and TRBJ1-2; the D gene is possibly TRBD1 (6 bases). This CDR3 comprises 13 residues. V lost 4 bases, J lost 4 bases, and 10 bases lay in between. Germline V gives CDR1 LNHDA, CDR2 SQIVND (reference sequence). CDR3 residues: CASSKRQVYGYTF. The CDR3 coding sequence is TGTGCCAGTAGTAAAAGACAGGTCTATGGCTACACCTTC.

The chain recombines TRBV10-3 with TRBJ2-1; 11 bases are shared with TRBD2. Germline loops: CDR1 ENHRY, CDR2 SYGVKD. The CDR3 runs 17 residues. Trimming removed 6 bases from V and 7 bases from J; junction bases left unmatched: 14. The CDR3 here is CAIRASVSGRATNEQFF. The CDR3 DNA reads as TGTGCCATCAGGGCTTCGGTTAGCGGGAGGGCCACTAATGAGCAGTTCTTC.

This chain links TRBV20-1 with TRBJ1-1; D possibly corresponds to TRBD1 (5 bases). The germline gives CDR1 DFQATT, CDR2 SNEGSKA (reference sequence). Trimming took 7 bases from V and 3 from J, leaving 6 bases between them. The CDR3 is 10 residues long. CDR3 residues: CSGGDTEAFF. The CDR3 DNA reads TGCAGTGGGGGGGACACTGAAGCTTTCTTT.